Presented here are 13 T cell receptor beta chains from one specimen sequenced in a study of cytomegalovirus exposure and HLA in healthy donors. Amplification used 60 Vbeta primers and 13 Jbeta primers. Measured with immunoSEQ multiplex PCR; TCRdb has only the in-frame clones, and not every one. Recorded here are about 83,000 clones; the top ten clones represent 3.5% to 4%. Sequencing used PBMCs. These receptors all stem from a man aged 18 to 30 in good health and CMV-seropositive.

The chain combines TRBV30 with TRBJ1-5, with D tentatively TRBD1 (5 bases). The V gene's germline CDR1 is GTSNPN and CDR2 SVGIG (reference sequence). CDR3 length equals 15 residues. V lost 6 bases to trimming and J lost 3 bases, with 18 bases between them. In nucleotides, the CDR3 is TGTGCCTGTCAACCTGGGAAGGGACTCAATCAGCCCCAGCATTTT. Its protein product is CACQPGKGLNQPQHF.

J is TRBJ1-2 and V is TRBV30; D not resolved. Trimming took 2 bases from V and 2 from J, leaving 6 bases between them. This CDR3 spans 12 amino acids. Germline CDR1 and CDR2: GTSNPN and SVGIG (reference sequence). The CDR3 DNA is TGTGCCTGGAGTCTCGGGAACTATGGCTACACCTTC. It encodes CAWSLGNYGYTF.

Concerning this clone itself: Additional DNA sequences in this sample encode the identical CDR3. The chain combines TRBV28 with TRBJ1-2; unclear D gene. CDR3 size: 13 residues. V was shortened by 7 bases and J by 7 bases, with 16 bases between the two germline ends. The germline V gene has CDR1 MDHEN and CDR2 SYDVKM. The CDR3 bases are TGTGCCAGCAACGGCGGGGAACCGGGTGGCTACACCTTC. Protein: CASNGGEPGGYTF.

CDR3 sequence reads: CASSSRDTLNTEAFF. The CDR3 DNA is TGTGCCAGCAGTTCCCGGGACACCTTGAACACTGAAGCTTTCTTT. The chain combines TRBV28 with TRBJ1-1, with TRBD1 as a possible D gene (6 bases). V dropped 4 bases and J dropped 0 bases, with 12 bases sitting between them. CDR3 length: 15 residues. The germline V gene encodes CDR1 MDHEN and CDR2 SYDVKM.

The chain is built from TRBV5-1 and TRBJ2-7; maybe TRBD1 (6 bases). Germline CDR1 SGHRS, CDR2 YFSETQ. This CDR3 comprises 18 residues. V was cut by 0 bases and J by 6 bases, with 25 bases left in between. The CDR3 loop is CASSLDTRGNRVIREQYF. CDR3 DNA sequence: TGCGCCAGCAGCTTGGACACTAGGGGCAACAGGGTTATTCGCGAGCAGTACTTC. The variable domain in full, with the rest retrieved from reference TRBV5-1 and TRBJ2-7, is KAGVTQTPRYLIKTRGQQVTLSCSPISGHRSVSWYQQTPGQGLQFLFEYFSETQRNKGNFPGRFSGRQFSNSRSEMNVSTLELGDSALYLCASSLDTRGNRVIREQYFGPGTRLTVT.

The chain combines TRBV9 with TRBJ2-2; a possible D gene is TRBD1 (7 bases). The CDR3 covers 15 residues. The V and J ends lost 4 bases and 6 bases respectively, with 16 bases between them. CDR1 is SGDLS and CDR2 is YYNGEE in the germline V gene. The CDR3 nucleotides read TGTGCCAGCAGCTTTACAGGGGAGGCGTCCGGGGAGCTGTTTTTT. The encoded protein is CASSFTGEASGELFF.

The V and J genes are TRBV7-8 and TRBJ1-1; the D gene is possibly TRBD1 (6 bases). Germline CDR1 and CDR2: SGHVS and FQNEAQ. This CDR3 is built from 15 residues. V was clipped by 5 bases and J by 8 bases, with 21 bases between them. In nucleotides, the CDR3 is TGTGCCAGCAGCCCCCGGGGGGGGCGGAGGGAGGAAGCTTTCTTT. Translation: CASSPRGGRREEAFF.

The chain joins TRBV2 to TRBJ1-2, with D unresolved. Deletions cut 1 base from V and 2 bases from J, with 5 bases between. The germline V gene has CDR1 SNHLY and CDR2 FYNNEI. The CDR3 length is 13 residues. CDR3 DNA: TGTGCCAGCAGTGAAGGGCCAAACTATGGCTACACCTTC. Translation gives CASSEGPNYGYTF.

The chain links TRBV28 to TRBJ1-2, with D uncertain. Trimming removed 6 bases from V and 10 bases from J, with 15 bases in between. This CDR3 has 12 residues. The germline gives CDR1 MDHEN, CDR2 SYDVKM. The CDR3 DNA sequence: TGTGCCAGCAGGTTCCCCCAGGTTCTCTACACCTTC. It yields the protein CASRFPQVLYTF.

CDR3 DNA: TGTGCCACCAGCAGGGAATTAGCGGGGTTAGATACGCAGTATTTT. This sequence encodes CATSRELAGLDTQYF. The rearrangement uses TRBV15 and TRBJ2-3; 8 bases align to TRBD2. CDR1 is LNHNV and CDR2 is YYDKDF in the germline V gene (reference sequence). V lost 3 bases and J lost 5; bases outside the gene matches: 7. CDR3 length: 15 amino acids.

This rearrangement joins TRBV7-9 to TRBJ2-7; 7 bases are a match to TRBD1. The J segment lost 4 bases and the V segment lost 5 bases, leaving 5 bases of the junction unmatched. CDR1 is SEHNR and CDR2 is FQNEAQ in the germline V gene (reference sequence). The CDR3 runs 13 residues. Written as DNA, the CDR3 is TGTGCCAGCAGCACGGGACAGCTATACGAGCAGTACTTC. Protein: CASSTGQLYEQYF.

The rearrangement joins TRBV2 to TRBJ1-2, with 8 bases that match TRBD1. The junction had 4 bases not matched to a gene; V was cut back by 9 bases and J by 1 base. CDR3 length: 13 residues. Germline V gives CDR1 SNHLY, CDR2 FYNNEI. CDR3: CARMDRVNYGYTF. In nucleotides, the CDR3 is TGTGCCAGAATGGACAGGGTTAACTATGGCTACACCTTC.

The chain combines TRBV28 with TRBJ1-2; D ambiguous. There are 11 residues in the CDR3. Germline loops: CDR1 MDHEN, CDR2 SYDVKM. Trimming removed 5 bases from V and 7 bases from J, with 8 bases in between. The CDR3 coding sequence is TGTGCCAGCAGTCCTCCCCCTGGCTACACCTTC. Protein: CASSPPPGYTF.